The TCR beta chain under discussion was sequenced for a study of naive and memory T cell subsets. V lost 5 bases to trimming and J lost 6 bases; unmatched junction nucleotides: 3. Germline V gene data show CDR1 as LGHNT and CDR2 as FRNRAP. This CDR3 is built from 13 residues. This clonotype was detected ten times or more. Amplification of ligated cDNA took four PCR rounds with SP2 and nested alpha and beta constant primers. For blood and skin samples, reverse transcription used TCR alpha and beta constant primers. TCRdb ran MiXCR on the 5' RACE reads and lists one entry per CDR3 protein. Here the sample spans more than 60,000 distinct CDR3 sequences, around 8% being singletons. TCR cDNA received a 3' ligated oligonucleotide that carried a UMI.

The sequence was obtained from a female donor in good health. The chain couples TRBV12-5 to TRBJ1-2, with TRBD1 identical over 10 bases. CDR3 loop: CASGPGQGNGYTF. CDR3 coding DNA: TGTGCTAGTGGTCCGGGACAGGGGAATGGCTACACCTTC.